Below, one T cell receptor (beta chain) is given with its context. This sample was included in a study of blood T cell repertoires in COVID-19. Study details: COVID-19 samples collected from the United States, Italy and Spain covered acute and convalescent phases. PBMCs, B-cell-depleted T cells, or T cells were the source of the cDNA or gDNA that made up the material.

In the source study's methods: Reference gene primer amplification in the assay estimated nucleated cell counts. Produced via immunoSEQ multiplex PCR; TCRdb's table is partial and in-frame only. V and J calls and clone size are as listed in that table; D and trimming were resolved from the DNA. The table records around 260,000 clones, 88% of them present only once. CDR1 is SGHTA, CDR2 FQGNSA, per germline. The CDR3 totals 13 residues. Trimming cost V 3 bases and J 2 bases, with 5 bases left between them. Material for sequencing was peripheral blood. The sequence was obtained from a human donor in a cohort sampled during active COVID-19. This chain links TRBV7-2 with TRBJ1-5; D is ambiguous. CDR3 protein: CASSFGGNQPQHF. DNA for the CDR3: TGTGCCAGCAGCTTCGGGGGCAATCAGCCCCAGCATTTT.